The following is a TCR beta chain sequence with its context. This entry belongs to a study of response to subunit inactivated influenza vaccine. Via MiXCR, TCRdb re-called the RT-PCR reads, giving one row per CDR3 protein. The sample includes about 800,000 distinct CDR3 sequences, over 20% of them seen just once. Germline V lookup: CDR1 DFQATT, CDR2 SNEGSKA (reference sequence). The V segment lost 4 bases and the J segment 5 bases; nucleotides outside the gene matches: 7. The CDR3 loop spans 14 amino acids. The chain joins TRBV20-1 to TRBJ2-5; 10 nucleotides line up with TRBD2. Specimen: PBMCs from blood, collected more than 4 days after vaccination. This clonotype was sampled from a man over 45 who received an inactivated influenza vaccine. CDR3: CSANSGGAEETQYF. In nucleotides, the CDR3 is TGCAGTGCTAACAGCGGGGGGGCCGAGGAGACCCAGTACTTC.